The entry below describes one T cell receptor beta chain. What it binds is unknown. The naive CD8 fraction comprised CD45RO-negative cells positively selected for CCR7 and excluded terminally differentiated effector memory CD45RA+ cells. The data are from a study of shared clonotypes between healthy human individuals. General observations from the study: Only blood underwent sampling, and tissue repertoires likely differ. Represented diversity, genetic and exposure-history alike, was limited by few donors. The study found approximately 5% of naive CD4 clonotypes shared across a handful of donors.

The V end lost 8 bases, the J end lost 4 bases, and 11 bases lay between the germline ends. CDR1 MDHEN and CDR2 SYDVKM come from the germline V gene. The CDR3 spans 12 residues. Profiling relied on immunoSEQ multiplex PCR, and the TCRdb table lists in-frame clones only, not all of them. Of roughly 2.1 million clones listed, around 93% were seen once; the top ten hold 1.5% to 2%. This TCR was sampled from a man in his late teens or twenties in good health. Some clones in this sample may be carry-over from other donors' samples. This chain uses TRBV28 with TRBJ2-5; D not certain. Sequencing input: naive CD8+ T cells from PBMCs. The CDR3 sequence is CASLGYGETQYF. The CDR3 DNA reads as TGTGCCAGCCTGGGTTATGGAGAGACCCAGTACTTC.